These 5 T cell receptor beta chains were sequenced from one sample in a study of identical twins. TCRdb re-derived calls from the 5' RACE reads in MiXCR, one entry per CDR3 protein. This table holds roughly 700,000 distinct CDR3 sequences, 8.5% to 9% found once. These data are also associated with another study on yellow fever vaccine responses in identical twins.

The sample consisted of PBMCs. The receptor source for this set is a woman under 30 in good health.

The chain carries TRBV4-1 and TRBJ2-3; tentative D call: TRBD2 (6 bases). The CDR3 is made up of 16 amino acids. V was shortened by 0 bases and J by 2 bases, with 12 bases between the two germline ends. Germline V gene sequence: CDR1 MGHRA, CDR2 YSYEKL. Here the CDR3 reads CASSQEELASTDTQYF. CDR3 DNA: TGCGCCAGCAGCCAAGAGGAACTAGCCTCCACAGATACGCAGTATTTT.

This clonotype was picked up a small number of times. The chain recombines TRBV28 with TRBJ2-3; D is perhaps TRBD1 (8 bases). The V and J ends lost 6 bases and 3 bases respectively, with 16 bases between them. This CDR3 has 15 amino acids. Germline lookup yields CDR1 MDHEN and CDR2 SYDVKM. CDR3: CASSLQGGRTDTQYF. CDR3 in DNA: TGTGCCAGCAGCCTACAGGGGGGGAGAACAGATACGCAGTATTTT.

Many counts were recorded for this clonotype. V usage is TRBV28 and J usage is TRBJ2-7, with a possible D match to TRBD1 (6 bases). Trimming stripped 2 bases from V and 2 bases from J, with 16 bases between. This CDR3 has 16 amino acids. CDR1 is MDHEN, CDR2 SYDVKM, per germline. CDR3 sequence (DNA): TGTGCCAGCAGTTTAACGATCCAGGCAGGGGCCTACGAGCAGTACTTC. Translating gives CASSLTIQAGAYEQYF.

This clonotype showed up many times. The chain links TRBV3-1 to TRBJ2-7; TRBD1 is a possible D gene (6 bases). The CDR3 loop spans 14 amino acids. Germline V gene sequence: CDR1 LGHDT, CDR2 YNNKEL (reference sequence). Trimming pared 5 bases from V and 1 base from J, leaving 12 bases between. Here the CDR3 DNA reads TGTGCCAGCAGCTTCACAGGGTTGTCCTACGAGCAGTACTTC. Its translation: CASSFTGLSYEQYF.

The CDR3 loop reads CARNTRLAGGTASTDTQYF. CDR3 in DNA: TGTGCCCGCAACACCCGGCTAGCGGGAGGTACCGCTAGCACAGATACGCAGTATTTT. This rearrangement joins TRBV5-2 to TRBJ2-3; no check of the table's D call, TRBD2, against the DNA was made. TRBV5-2 is an annotated pseudogene. The CDR3 covers 19 residues.